These 30 T cell receptor beta chains were all obtained from the same sample, sequenced in a study of OX40 agonist ivuxolimab in advanced cancers. The table came from immunoSEQ multiplex PCR; TCRdb's copy has only in-frame clones and leaves some out. The sample has 95,000 to 110,000 clones; approximately 90% are singletons. The material was CD4+ or CD8+ T cells sorted from blood, obtained in a trial of the OX40 agonist ivuxolimab. The receptors here all came from an adult with an advanced solid tumor such as melanoma, head and neck, liver or kidney cancer.

The V gene is TRBV13, the J gene TRBJ2-7; 7 bases align to TRBD2. V shed 5 bases and J 3 bases; nucleotides not matched to a gene: 22. From germline, CDR1 is PRHDT and CDR2 FYEKMQ (reference sequence). The CDR3 covers 19 residues. CDR3 residues: CASSPKGRNTLATSYEQYF. CDR3 DNA sequence: TGTGCCAGCAGCCCGAAGGGACGGAATACACTAGCGACTAGCTACGAGCAGTACTTC.

This rearrangement joins TRBV15 to TRBJ2-5; D possibly matches TRBD1 or TRBD2 (5 bases each). The germline gives CDR1 LNHNV, CDR2 YYDKDF (reference sequence). V was clipped by 5 bases and J by 5 bases, with 18 bases between them. This CDR3 comprises 15 residues. As DNA, the CDR3 is TGTGCCACCAGCCATAACCCAGGCGAGGGGGAGACCCAGTACTTC. This sequence encodes CATSHNPGEGETQYF.

The chain employs TRBV5-1 and TRBJ2-7; D gene ambiguous. In germline, CDR1 is SGHRS, CDR2 YFSETQ. V was shortened by 0 bases and J by 2 bases, with 15 bases between the two germline ends. The CDR3 contains 16 residues. The DNA of the CDR3 is TGCGCCAGCAGCTTGGCCGAAGTAACAAGGACCTACGAGCAGTACTTC. Translating it yields CASSLAEVTRTYEQYF.

The J gene is TRBJ2-7, the V gene TRBV27; D remains unclear. V was shortened by 0 bases and J by 0 bases, with 9 bases between the two germline ends. The CDR3 contains 15 residues. CDR1 is MNHEY, CDR2 SMNVEV, per germline (reference sequence). Here the CDR3 reads CASSLSGQFSYEQYF. Written as DNA, the CDR3 is TGTGCCAGCAGTTTATCGGGTCAGTTCTCCTACGAGCAGTACTTC.

The chain joins TRBV28 to TRBJ1-1; TRBD1 aligns across 7 bases. Trimming took 6 bases from V and 4 from J; bases not matched to a gene: 8. The CDR3 totals 14 residues. Germline V lookup: CDR1 MDHEN, CDR2 SYDVKM. DNA of the CDR3: TGTGCCAGCAGGGAGTACAGGGGAGGCACTGAAGCTTTCTTT. This gives the protein CASREYRGGTEAFF.

The chain is built from TRBV28 and TRBJ2-3, with 7 bases lining up with TRBD1. CDR1 is MDHEN, CDR2 SYDVKM, per germline. V lost 4 bases and J lost 5; bases outside the gene matches: 15. This CDR3 is built from 17 residues. The CDR3 reads CASSSSRDSGRRDTQYF. CDR3 in DNA: TGTGCCAGCAGTTCATCCCGGGACAGCGGACGAAGAGATACGCAGTATTTT. The complete variable domain, with remaining parts taken from reference TRBV28 and TRBJ2-3, reads DVKVTQSSRYLVKRTGEKVFLECVQDMDHENMFWYRQDPGLGLRLIYFSYDVKMKEKGDIPEGYSVSREKKERFSLILESASTNQTSMYLCASSSSRDSGRRDTQYFGPGTRLTVL.

The rearrangement joins TRBV28 to TRBJ2-1; D possibly corresponds to TRBD2 (5 bases). Trimming pared 2 bases from V and 7 bases from J, leaving 15 bases between. Germline values: CDR1 MDHEN, CDR2 SYDVKM. The CDR3 loop spans 15 amino acids. In nucleotides, the CDR3 is TGTGCCAGCAGTTTACCGAAGGTAGCGCGTAATGAGCAGTTCTTC. It codes for CASSLPKVARNEQFF.

The chain combines TRBV29-1 with TRBJ2-7; D gene unclear. V was trimmed by 7 bases and J by 7 bases, leaving 11 bases between them. In germline, CDR1 is SQVTM, CDR2 ANQGSEA. The CDR3 runs 10 residues. CDR3: CSAGQEEQYF. Here the CDR3 DNA reads TGCAGCGCGGGTCAGGAGGAGCAGTACTTC.

The CDR3 is CASSDLPDSPLHF. In DNA form, the CDR3 reads TGTGCCAGCAGTGACCTGCCGGATTCACCCCTCCACTTT. The chain has TRBV6-4 and TRBJ1-6; D is unclear. V lost 2 bases and J 8 bases, leaving 7 bases between the germline ends. The CDR3 is 13 amino acids. Germline V CDR1 and CDR2: MRHNA, SNTAGT.

This clone was detected only a few times. This chain links TRBV27 with TRBJ2-1; D perhaps matches TRBD2 (6 bases). The CDR3 has 17 amino acids. V shed 4 bases and J shed 7 bases, with 23 bases lying between them. Germline CDR1 is MNHEY and CDR2 is SMNVEV (reference sequence). CDR3 residues: CASSSRRGAGRGNEQFF. The CDR3 DNA sequence: TGTGCCAGCAGTTCCCGAAGAGGAGCCGGGCGGGGAAATGAGCAGTTCTTC.

The chain links TRBV9 to TRBJ2-7; TRBD2 agrees at 7 bases. The CDR3 is 15 amino acids. Per germline, CDR1 SGDLS and CDR2 YYNGEE. The junction had 12 bases not matched to a gene; V was cut back by 2 bases and J by 7 bases. CDR3 sequence reads: CASSVSGSPSREQYF. DNA for the CDR3: TGTGCCAGCAGCGTTAGCGGGTCCCCGAGTCGGGAGCAGTACTTC. The whole variable domain, remainder taken from reference TRBV9 and TRBJ2-7, is DSGVTQTPKHLITATGQRVTLRCSPRSGDLSVYWYQQSLDQGLQFLIQYYNGEERAKGNILERFSAQQFPDLHSELNLSSLELGDSALYFCASSVSGSPSREQYFGPGTRLTVT.

V and J are TRBV16 and TRBJ2-6, with D uncertain. Deletions cut 4 bases from V and 2 bases from J, with 0 bases between. The CDR3 has 12 residues. CDR1 and CDR2 from the germline V gene are KGHSY and FQNENV. The CDR3 sequence is CASSPGANVLTF. CDR3 nucleotide sequence: TGTGCCAGCAGCCCTGGGGCCAACGTCCTGACTTTC.

The J gene is TRBJ1-2, the V gene TRBV5-4; no clear D gene. This CDR3 has 16 amino acids. The V and J ends lost 3 bases and 4 bases respectively, with 19 bases between them. CDR1 SGHNT and CDR2 YYREEE come from the germline V gene (reference sequence). The CDR3 DNA follows: TGTGCCAGCAGCTCCGACCGGGCCCCAAACCCCTATGGCTACACCTTC. It codes for CASSSDRAPNPYGYTF.

This CDR3 is CASSLGASGYNEQFF. Here the CDR3 DNA reads TGTGCCAGCAGCTTAGGTGCTAGCGGGTACAATGAGCAGTTCTTC. The V call is TRBV7-9, the J call TRBJ2-1; 8 bases align to TRBD2. Looked up from germline, CDR1 is SEHNR and CDR2 is FQNEAQ (reference sequence). V was pared by 1 base and J by 4 bases, with 3 bases of the junction left unmatched. The CDR3 has 15 residues.

This rearrangement joins TRBV4-2 to TRBJ1-1; D not certain. This CDR3 contains 14 residues. Germline CDR1 is LGHNA and CDR2 is YNFKEQ. V lost 4 bases and J lost 1, with 10 bases in between. The CDR3 is CASSLERRNTEAFF. In nucleotides, the CDR3 is TGTGCCAGCAGCCTCGAGAGGCGGAACACTGAAGCTTTCTTT.

The V gene is TRBV5-4, the J gene TRBJ2-7; possible D gene TRBD1, 6 bases. The ends were cut back, 3 bases at V and 7 bases at J, with 14 bases in the middle. This CDR3 has 13 residues. Germline V lookup: CDR1 SGHNT, CDR2 YYREEE (reference sequence). The CDR3 is CASSSQGLVEQYF. DNA of the CDR3: TGTGCCAGCAGCTCACAGGGTTTGGTGGAGCAGTACTTC.

V gene TRBV4-3 combines with J gene TRBJ2-1, with 8 bases fitting TRBD2. Looked up from germline, CDR1 is LGHNA and CDR2 is YSLEER. V shed 3 bases, J shed 7 bases, and the junction held 11 bases outside the gene matches. The CDR3 has 16 amino acids. The CDR3 loop reads CASSHRPGLGANEQFF. DNA for the CDR3: TGCGCCAGCAGCCACCGCCCGGGACTAGGGGCGAATGAGCAGTTCTTC.

This clone was seen just once. The V and J genes are TRBV27 and TRBJ2-5; 10 bases map to TRBD2. V was clipped by 4 bases and J by 4 bases; unmatched bases: 18. The CDR3 totals 19 residues. Looked up from germline, CDR1 is MNHEY and CDR2 is SMNVEV (reference sequence). This chain's CDR3 is CASSWFASGREGERETQYF. The CDR3 bases are TGTGCCAGCAGTTGGTTTGCTAGCGGGAGAGAGGGGGAGAGAGAGACCCAGTACTTC.

V is TRBV7-9 and J is TRBJ2-7; TRBD1 agrees at 7 bases. V was pared by 6 bases and J by 3 bases, with 11 bases of the junction left unmatched. Per the germline V gene, CDR1 is SEHNR and CDR2 is FQNEAQ (reference sequence). The CDR3 covers 15 residues. The CDR3 reads CASRADRETFYEQYF. The DNA for the CDR3 is TGTGCCAGCAGAGCCGACAGGGAAACTTTCTACGAGCAGTACTTC.

This chain joins TRBV7-2 and TRBJ1-3, with D unresolved. V lost 0 bases, J lost 4 bases, and 10 bases lay in between. CDR3 length: 15 amino acids. The germline CDR1 and CDR2 sequences are SGHTA and FQGNSA. This CDR3 is CASSLARDIGNTIYF. CDR3 DNA sequence: TGTGCCAGCAGCTTAGCGAGGGATATCGGAAACACCATATATTTT.

This chain uses TRBV5-4 with TRBJ1-2; TRBD1 aligns across 8 bases. Germline lookup yields CDR1 SGHNT and CDR2 YYREEE (reference sequence). Trimming removed 0 bases from V and 8 bases from J; junction bases left unmatched: 6. The CDR3 sequence is 14 residues long. This CDR3 reads CASSLGQGAWGYTF. The CDR3, as DNA: TGTGCCAGCAGCTTGGGGCAGGGGGCTTGGGGCTACACCTTC.

This chain connects TRBV29-1 to TRBJ2-7, with TRBD1 identical over 8 bases. Germline V lookup: CDR1 SQVTM, CDR2 ANQGSEA. The CDR3 is 14 residues long. V lost 6 bases to trimming and J lost 2 bases; unmatched junction nucleotides: 9. The CDR3 DNA reads as TGCAGCGTGATCTCAGGGGGCGCGACCTACGAGCAGTACTTC. Translated, it gives CSVISGGATYEQYF.

CDR3 DNA: TGTGCCAGCAGCCCGACAGGGTACAACACTGAAGCTTTCTTT. Translating it yields CASSPTGYNTEAFF. The chain has TRBV9 and TRBJ1-1; 7 bases align to TRBD1. The V segment lost 4 bases and the J segment 2 bases; nucleotides outside the gene matches: 5. CDR3 length equals 14 residues. Germline CDR1 reads SGDLS; CDR2 reads YYNGEE.

With regard to this clone: Other nucleotide sequences in the sample specify the same CDR3. The V call is TRBV11-2, the J call TRBJ2-5; D gene ambiguous. Trimming removed 3 bases at V and 2 bases at J, with 1 base between. The V gene's germline CDR1 is SGHAT and CDR2 FQNNGV. The CDR3 totals 11 residues. In DNA, the CDR3 is TGTGCCAGCAGCTTTCAAGAGACCCAGTACTTC. Protein sequence: CASSFQETQYF.

The rearrangement joins TRBV7-2 to TRBJ2-7, with a weak D call TRBD1 (6 bases). Germline V gene data show CDR1 as SGHTA and CDR2 as FQGNSA. This CDR3 spans 15 amino acids. V was pared by 1 base and J by 4 bases, with 14 bases between. As DNA, the CDR3 is TGTGCCAGCAGCTTAGTGGAGCTAGGGGGTTACGAGCAGTACTTC. It codes for CASSLVELGGYEQYF.

This chain uses TRBV19 with TRBJ2-5; D is possibly TRBD1 (5 bases). The J call is in doubt because the DNA end fits TRBJ2-7 better. Germline CDR1 LNHDA, CDR2 SQIVND (reference sequence). This CDR3 region has 15 residues. CDR3 region: CASSIRPGYSYEQYF. The CDR3, as DNA: TGTGCCAGTAGTATTCGGCCAGGGTACTCCTACGAGCAGTACTTC.

Only one count was recorded for this clone. The chain joins TRBV5-6 to TRBJ1-6; D not certain. The CDR3 totals 15 residues. Germline CDR1 is SGHDT and CDR2 is YYEEEE. The V end lost 3 bases, the J end lost 10 bases, and 17 bases lay between the germline ends. The CDR3 region has the DNA TGTGCCAGCAGCTCGTATAAGGGCACTGGGTCACCCCTCCACTTT. Its protein is CASSSYKGTGSPLHF.

This clone came up once. V is TRBV11-2 and J is TRBJ1-2; 7 nucleotides match TRBD1. Germline CDR1 is SGHAT and CDR2 is FQNNGV. The CDR3 totals 15 residues. The J segment lost 4 bases and the V segment lost 3 bases, leaving 8 bases of the junction unmatched. The CDR3 protein is CASSFLRGRGYGYTF. The CDR3, as DNA: TGTGCCAGCAGCTTTTTAAGGGGGCGCGGCTATGGCTACACCTTC. Drawing the rest from reference TRBV11-2 and TRBJ1-2, the complete variable domain is EAGVAQSPRYKIIEKRQSVAFWCNPISGHATLYWYQQILGQGPKLLIQFQNNGVVDDSQLPKDRFSAERLKGVDSTLKIQPAKLEDSAVYLCASSFLRGRGYGYTFGSGTRLTVV.

The chain has TRBV28 and TRBJ2-7, with 10 bases identical to TRBD2. V was pared by 5 bases and J by 1 base, with 5 bases of the junction left unmatched. Germline loops: CDR1 MDHEN, CDR2 SYDVKM. The CDR3 consists of 15 residues. The CDR3 DNA follows: TGTGCCAGCAGTCCCCCGACTAGCGGGTCCTACGAGCAGTACTTC. Amino acid sequence: CASSPPTSGSYEQYF.

J is TRBJ2-7 and V is TRBV6-5, with 7 bases that match TRBD1. Trimming took 7 bases from V and 7 from J; bases not matched to a gene: 13. The CDR3 sequence is 14 residues long. Germline V lookup: CDR1 MNHEY, CDR2 SVGAGI. CDR3 in DNA: TGTGCCAGCACCAAAGGGGGCAGGACCTCGGAGCAGTACTTC. This sequence encodes CASTKGGRTSEQYF.